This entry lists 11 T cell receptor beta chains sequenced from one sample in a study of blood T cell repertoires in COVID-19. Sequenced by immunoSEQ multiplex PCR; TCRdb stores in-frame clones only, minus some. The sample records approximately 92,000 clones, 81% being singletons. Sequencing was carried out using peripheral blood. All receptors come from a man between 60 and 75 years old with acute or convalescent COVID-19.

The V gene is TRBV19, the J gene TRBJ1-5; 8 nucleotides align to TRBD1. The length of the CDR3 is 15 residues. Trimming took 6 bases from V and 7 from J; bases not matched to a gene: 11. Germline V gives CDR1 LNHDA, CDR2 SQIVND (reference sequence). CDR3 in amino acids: CASRNLGQGSQPQHF. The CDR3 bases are TGTGCCAGTAGGAATTTAGGACAGGGATCACAGCCCCAGCATTTT.

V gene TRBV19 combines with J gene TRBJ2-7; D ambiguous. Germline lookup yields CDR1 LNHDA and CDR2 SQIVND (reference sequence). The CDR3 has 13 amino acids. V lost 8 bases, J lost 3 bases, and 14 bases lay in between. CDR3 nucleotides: TGTGCCAGTTCGCTCAGCGTGGACTACGAGCAGTACTTC. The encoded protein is CASSLSVDYEQYF.

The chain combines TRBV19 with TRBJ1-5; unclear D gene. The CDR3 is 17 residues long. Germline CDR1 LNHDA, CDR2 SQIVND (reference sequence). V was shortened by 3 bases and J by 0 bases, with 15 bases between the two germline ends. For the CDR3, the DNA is TGTGCCAGTAGTATGGCAGGCCCCGTCTATAGCAATCAGCCCCAGCATTTT. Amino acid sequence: CASSMAGPVYSNQPQHF.

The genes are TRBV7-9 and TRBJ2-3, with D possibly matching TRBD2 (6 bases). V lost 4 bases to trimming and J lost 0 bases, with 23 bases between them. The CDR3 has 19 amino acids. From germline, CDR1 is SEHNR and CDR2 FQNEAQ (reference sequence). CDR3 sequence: CASSSRVGGTAYSTDTQYF. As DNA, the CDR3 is TGTGCCAGCAGCTCACGAGTAGGAGGGACCGCATATAGCACAGATACGCAGTATTTT.

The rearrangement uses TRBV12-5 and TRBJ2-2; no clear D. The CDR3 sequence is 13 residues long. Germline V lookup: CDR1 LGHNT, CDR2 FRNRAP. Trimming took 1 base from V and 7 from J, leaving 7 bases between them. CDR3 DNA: TGTGCTAGTGGTTTGGACGGGTTCGGGGAGCTGTTTTTT. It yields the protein CASGLDGFGELFF.

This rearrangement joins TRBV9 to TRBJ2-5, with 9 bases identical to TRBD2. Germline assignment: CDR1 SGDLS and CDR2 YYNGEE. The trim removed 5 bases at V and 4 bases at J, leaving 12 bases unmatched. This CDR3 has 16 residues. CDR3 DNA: TGTGCCAGCAGTCGTAGCGGGAGAGTTGCGCGAGAGACCCAGTACTTC. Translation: CASSRSGRVARETQYF.

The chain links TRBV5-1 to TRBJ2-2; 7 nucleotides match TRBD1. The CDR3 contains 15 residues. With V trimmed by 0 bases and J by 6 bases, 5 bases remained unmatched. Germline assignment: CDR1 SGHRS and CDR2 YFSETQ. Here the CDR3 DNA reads TGCGCCAGCAGCTTGGGACAGGGTCGATCCGGGGAGCTGTTTTTT. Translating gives CASSLGQGRSGELFF.

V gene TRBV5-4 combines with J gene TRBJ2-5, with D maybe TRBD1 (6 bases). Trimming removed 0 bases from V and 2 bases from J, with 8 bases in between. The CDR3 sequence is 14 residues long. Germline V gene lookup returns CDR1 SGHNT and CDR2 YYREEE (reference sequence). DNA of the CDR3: TGTGCCAGCAGCTTGGGACAGGTACAAGAGACCCAGTACTTC. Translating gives CASSLGQVQETQYF.

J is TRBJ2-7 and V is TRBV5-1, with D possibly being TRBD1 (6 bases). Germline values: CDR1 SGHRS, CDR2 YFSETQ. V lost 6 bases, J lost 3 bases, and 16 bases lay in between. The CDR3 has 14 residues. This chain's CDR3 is CASKLVDSSYEQYV. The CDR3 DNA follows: TGCGCCAGCAAACTCGTGGACAGTAGCTACGAGCAGTACGTC.

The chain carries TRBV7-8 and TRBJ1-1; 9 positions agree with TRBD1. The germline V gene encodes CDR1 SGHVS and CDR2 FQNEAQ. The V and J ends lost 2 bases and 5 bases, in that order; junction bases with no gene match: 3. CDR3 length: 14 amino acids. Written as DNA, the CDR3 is TGTGCCAGCAGCTTAACAGGGGGCCAGACTGAAGCTTTCTTT. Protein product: CASSLTGGQTEAFF.

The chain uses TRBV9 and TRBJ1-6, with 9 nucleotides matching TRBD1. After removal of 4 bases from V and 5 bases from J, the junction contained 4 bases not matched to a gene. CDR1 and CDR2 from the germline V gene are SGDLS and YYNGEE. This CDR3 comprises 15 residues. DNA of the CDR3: TGTGCCAGCAGCATCCGGGACAGGGATAATTCACCCCTCCACTTT. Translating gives CASSIRDRDNSPLHF.